The rows below give T cell receptor beta chains drawn from one sample of a study of response to subunit inactivated influenza vaccine. Each CDR3 protein is one row after TCRdb ran MiXCR on the RT-PCR reads. The sample records about 570,000 distinct CDR3 sequences, about 11% being singletons. The sample was also reused in another study, on T cells expressing NK-cell markers.

The sequences come from PBMCs from blood, collected on the day of vaccination. Receptors originate from a man between 45 and 60 years old who received an inactivated influenza vaccine. The CDR3 runs from the conserved cysteine through the conserved F or W. D genes are given only for firm matches. Part of the rows lack a size; the others show once, few, many or a class for expanded clones.

clone size	V gene	D gene	J gene	CDR3 DNA	CDR3 protein
.	TRBV6-1	.	TRBJ1-2	TGTGCCAGCTGTGTTACAGGGAGCGACTATGGCTACACCTTC	CASCVTGSDYGYTF
few	TRBV20-1	.	TRBJ1-1	TGCAGTGCTAGAGAGACGGATCTTGGGGCTTTCTTT	CSARETDLGAFF
.	TRBV5-1	TRBD2	TRBJ2-1	TGCGCCAGCAGCTTTGGACTAGCGGGCAACCCAACCTACAATGAGCAGTTCTTC	CASSFGLAGNPTYNEQFF
.	TRBV19	TRBD1	TRBJ2-6	TGTGCCAGTAGTACCAGGGGGCGGCATGGGGCCAACGTCCTGACTTTC	CASSTRGRHGANVLTF
many	TRBV18	.	TRBJ2-1	TGTGCCAGCTCACCACCGGGGGATCGGAACAATGAGCAGTTCTTC	CASSPPGDRNNEQFF
few	TRBV28	TRBD1	TRBJ2-1	TGTGCCAGCAGTTTAGCCAGGGGGCGAAACAATGAGCAGTTCTTC	CASSLARGRNNEQFF
.	TRBV7-2	.	TRBJ1-5	TGTGCCAGCAGCTTAATGAGGGGCAATCAGCCCCAGCATTTT	CASSLMRGNQPQHF
.	TRBV6-1	.	TRBJ1-1	TGTGCCAGCATGGAGGGTTGGACTGAAGCTTTCTTT	CASMEGWTEAFF
many	TRBV28	TRBD1	TRBJ2-3	TGTGCCAGCAGTTCACCCTCGACAGGGGCGAAGGGTACGCAGTATTTT	CASSSPSTGAKGTQYF
many	TRBV9	TRBD1	TRBJ2-7	TGTGCCAGCAGCGTAGGACAGGGGGCAGTCGAGCAGTACTTC	CASSVGQGAVEQYF
.	TRBV3-1	.	TRBJ2-6	TGTGCCAGCAGCCAACCGATCTCTGGGGGCGTCCTGACTTTC	CASSQPISGGVLTF
.	TRBV7-2	TRBD1	TRBJ1-5	TGTGCCAGCAGCTTAGGCCCGACAGGGGTGGGCAATCAGCCCCAGCATTTT	CASSLGPTGVGNQPQHF
.	TRBV15	TRBD2	TRBJ2-1	TGTGCCACCAGCACCCCAAAGGAGCGGGGGGGCCGTAATGAGCAGTTCTTC	CATSTPKERGGRNEQFF
.	TRBV5-5	.	TRBJ1-1	TGTGCCAGCAGCTTGGATCCTGGGGTCAGGAACACTGAAGCTTTCTTT	CASSLDPGVRNTEAFF
few	TRBV12-3/TRBV12-4	.	TRBJ1-6	TGTGCCAGCAGTTTCGGGGTCGGCCATTCACCCCTCCACTTT	CASSFGVGHSPLHF
.	TRBV12-3/TRBV12-4	.	TRBJ2-5	TGTGCCAGCAGTCCTCAGACAGTACAAGAGACCCAGTACTTC	CASSPQTVQETQYF
few	TRBV3-1	TRBD1	TRBJ1-2	TGTGCCAGCAGCCAAGGGACAGGCGATGGCTACACCTTC	CASSQGTGDGYTF
few	TRBV24-1	.	TRBJ2-3	TGTGCCACCAGTGACGCAACATGGGACGGCGGGCTGGGGGATACGCAGTATTTT	CATSDATWDGGLGDTQYF
.	TRBV12-3/TRBV12-4	.	TRBJ2-7	TGTGCCAGCAGTTTGATGTCCCGGGAGCAGTACTTC	CASSLMSREQYF
few	TRBV7-2	.	TRBJ1-2	TGTGCCAGCAGCTTAGCGCTAGGGGACTCTGGCTACACCTTC	CASSLALGDSGYTF
few	TRBV5-1	TRBD1	TRBJ2-3	TGCGCCAGCAGCTTGGCTACTCTTGGGACAGGGGTAGATACGCAGTATTTT	CASSLATLGTGVDTQYF
.	TRBV6-2/TRBV6-3	.	TRBJ2-2	TGTGCCAGCAGTTGGGTCGGCGGGGAGCTGTTTTTT	CASSWVGGELFF
.	TRBV25-1	TRBD2	TRBJ2-5	TGTGCCAGCAGTCCCCTCGGGCTAGCGGGGGGACCTCTCCAAGAGACCCAGTACTTC	CASSPLGLAGGPLQETQYF
.	TRBV20-1	.	TRBJ2-2	TGCAGTGCTAGAGATAGACGGCCCGGTTGGCCCGGGGAGCTGTTTTTT	CSARDRRPGWPGELFF
many	TRBV10-3	.	TRBJ2-1	TGTGCCATCAGTGAGTCTGTTGGGTCCCAGTTCTTC	CAISESVGSQFF
.	TRBV9	TRBD2	TRBJ2-1	TGTGCCAGCAGCCTTCAGGTGGGGGGGGTCTACAATGAGCAGTTCTTC	CASSLQVGGVYNEQFF
.	TRBV4-2	TRBD2	TRBJ2-1	TGTGCCAGCAGCCAAGACTTCGGGCTAGCGGGGGGGCTGTTGAATGAGCAGTTCTTC	CASSQDFGLAGGLLNEQFF
many	TRBV6-2/TRBV6-3	.	TRBJ2-3	TGTGCCAGCGGGGCTTCAGATACGCAGTATTTT	CASGASDTQYF
many	TRBV18	TRBD1	TRBJ2-2	TGTGCCAGCTCCACGTCCGGGACAGGGCCCACCGGGGAGCTGTTTTTT	CASSTSGTGPTGELFF
few	TRBV6-1	.	TRBJ1-6	TGTGCCAGCAGTGAAGTAGGGACGGCCTCTTATAATTCACCCCTCCACTTT	CASSEVGTASYNSPLHF
.	TRBV27	.	TRBJ2-5	TGTGCCAGCAGTTTATCCGGGGCGGTGGAGACCCAGTACTTC	CASSLSGAVETQYF
.	TRBV14	.	TRBJ1-6	TGTGCCAGCAGCCAAGATCTTGAGACAGGCCGGGCACCCCTCCACTTT	CASSQDLETGRAPLHF